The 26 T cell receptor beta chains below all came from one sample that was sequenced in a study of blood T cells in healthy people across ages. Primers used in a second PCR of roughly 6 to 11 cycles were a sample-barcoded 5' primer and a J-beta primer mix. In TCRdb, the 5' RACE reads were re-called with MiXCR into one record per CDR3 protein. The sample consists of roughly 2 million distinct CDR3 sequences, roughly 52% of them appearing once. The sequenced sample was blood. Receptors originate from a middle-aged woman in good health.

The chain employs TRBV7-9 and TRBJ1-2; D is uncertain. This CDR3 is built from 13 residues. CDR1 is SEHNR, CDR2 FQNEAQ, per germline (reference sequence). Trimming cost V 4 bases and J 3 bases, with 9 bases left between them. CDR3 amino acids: CASSSRTHYGYTF. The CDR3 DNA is TGTGCCAGCAGCTCCCGGACCCACTATGGCTACACCTTC.

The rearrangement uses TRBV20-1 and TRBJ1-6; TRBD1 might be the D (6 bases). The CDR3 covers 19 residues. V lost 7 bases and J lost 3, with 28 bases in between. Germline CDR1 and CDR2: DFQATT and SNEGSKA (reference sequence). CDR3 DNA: TGCAGTGTCACGCGGGGGGCCGCACCAAGACAAAACTATAATTCACCCCTCCACTTT. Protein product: CSVTRGAAPRQNYNSPLHF.

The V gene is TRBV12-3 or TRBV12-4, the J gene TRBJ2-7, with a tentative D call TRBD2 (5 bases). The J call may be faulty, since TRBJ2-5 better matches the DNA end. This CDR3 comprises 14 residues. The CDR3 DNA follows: TGTGCCAGCAGTCTTGGACTGAGTAGCGAGACCCAGTACTTC. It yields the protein CASSLGLSSETQYF.

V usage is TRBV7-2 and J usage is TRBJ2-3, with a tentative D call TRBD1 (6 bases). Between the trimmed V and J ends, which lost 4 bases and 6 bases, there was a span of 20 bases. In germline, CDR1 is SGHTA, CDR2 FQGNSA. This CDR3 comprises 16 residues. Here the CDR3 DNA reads TGTGCCAGCAGCTCCAGGACAGAAAGTATAACGGATACGCAGTATTTT. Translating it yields CASSSRTESITDTQYF.

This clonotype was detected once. CDR3 protein: CASSENPGTAIYEQYF. The CDR3 DNA reads as TGTGCCAGCAGTGAGAATCCAGGGACAGCAATATACGAGCAGTACTTC. The V and J genes are TRBV2 and TRBJ2-5, with 7 positions matching TRBD1. TRBJ2-7 explains the end of the DNA better; the J call may be wrong. The CDR3 has 16 residues. Germline loops: CDR1 SNHLY, CDR2 FYNNEI.

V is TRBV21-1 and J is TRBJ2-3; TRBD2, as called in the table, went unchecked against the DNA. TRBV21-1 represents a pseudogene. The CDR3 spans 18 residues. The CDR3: CASSKVWTSGENTDTQYF. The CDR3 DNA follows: TGTGCCAGCAGCAAAGTATGGACTAGCGGGGAGAACACAGATACGCAGTATTTT.

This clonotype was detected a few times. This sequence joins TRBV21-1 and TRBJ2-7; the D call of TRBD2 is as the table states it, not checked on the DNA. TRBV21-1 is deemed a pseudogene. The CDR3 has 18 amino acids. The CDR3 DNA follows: TGTGCCAGCAGCCAGTTGGAGCTAGCGGGGGGCAGCTCCTACGAGCAGTACTTC. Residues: CASSQLELAGGSSYEQYF.

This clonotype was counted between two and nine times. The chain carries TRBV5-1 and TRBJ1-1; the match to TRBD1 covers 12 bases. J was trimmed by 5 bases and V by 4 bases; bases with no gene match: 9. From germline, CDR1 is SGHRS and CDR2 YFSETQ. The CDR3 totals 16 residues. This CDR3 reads CASSQGTGGSWTEAFF. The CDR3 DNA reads TGCGCCAGCAGCCAAGGGACAGGGGGCAGTTGGACTGAAGCTTTCTTT. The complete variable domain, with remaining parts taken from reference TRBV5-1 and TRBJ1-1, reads KAGVTQTPRYLIKTRGQQVTLSCSPISGHRSVSWYQQTPGQGLQFLFEYFSETQRNKGNFPGRFSGRQFSNSRSEMNVSTLELGDSALYLCASSQGTGGSWTEAFFGQGTRLTVV.

The CDR3 region is CSARPGQGAGPSSYEQYF. The DNA of the CDR3 is TGCAGTGCGCGGCCGGGACAGGGTGCGGGTCCTAGCTCCTACGAGCAGTACTTC. This chain links TRBV20-1 with TRBJ2-7; 9 bases match TRBD1. The CDR3 totals 18 residues. Looked up from germline, CDR1 is DFQATT and CDR2 is SNEGSKA (reference sequence). J was trimmed by 0 bases and V by 6 bases; bases with no gene match: 18.

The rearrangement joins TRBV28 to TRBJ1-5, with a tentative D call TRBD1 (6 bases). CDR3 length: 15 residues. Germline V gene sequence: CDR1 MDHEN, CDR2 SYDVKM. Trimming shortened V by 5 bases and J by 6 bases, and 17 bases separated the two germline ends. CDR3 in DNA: TGTGCCAGCAGTCTACAGGGAAGGGAACCTCAGCCCCAGCATTTT. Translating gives CASSLQGREPQPQHF.

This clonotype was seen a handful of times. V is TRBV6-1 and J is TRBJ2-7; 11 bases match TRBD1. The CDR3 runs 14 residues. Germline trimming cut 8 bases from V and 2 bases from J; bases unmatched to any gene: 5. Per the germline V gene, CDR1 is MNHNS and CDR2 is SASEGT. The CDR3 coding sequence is TGTGCCAGCCTACGGGACAGGGGGGCCTACGAGCAGTACTTC. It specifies CASLRDRGAYEQYF.

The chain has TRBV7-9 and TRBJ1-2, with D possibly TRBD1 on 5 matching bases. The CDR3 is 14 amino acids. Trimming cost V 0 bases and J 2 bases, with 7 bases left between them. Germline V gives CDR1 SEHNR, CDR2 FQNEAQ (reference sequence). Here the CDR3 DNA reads TGTGCCAGCAGCTTAGCTCGACAGAACTATGGCTACACCTTC. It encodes CASSLARQNYGYTF. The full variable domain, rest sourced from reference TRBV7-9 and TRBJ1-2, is DTGVSQNPRHKITKRGQNVTFRCDPISEHNRLYWYRQTLGQGPEFLTYFQNEAQLEKSRLLSDRFSAERPKGSFSTLEIQRTEQGDSAMYLCASSLARQNYGYTFGSGTRLTVV.

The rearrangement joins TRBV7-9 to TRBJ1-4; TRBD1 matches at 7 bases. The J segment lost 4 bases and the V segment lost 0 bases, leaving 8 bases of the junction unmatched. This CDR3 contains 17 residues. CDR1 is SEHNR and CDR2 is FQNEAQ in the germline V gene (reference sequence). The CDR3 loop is CASSLAWHRGLNEKLFF. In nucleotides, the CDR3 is TGTGCCAGCAGCTTAGCCTGGCACAGGGGCCTTAATGAAAAACTGTTTTTT.

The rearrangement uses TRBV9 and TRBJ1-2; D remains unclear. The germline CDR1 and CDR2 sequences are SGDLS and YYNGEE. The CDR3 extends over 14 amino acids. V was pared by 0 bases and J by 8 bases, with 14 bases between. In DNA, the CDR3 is TGTGCCAGCAGCGTAGGTTTGTTGAATTCGGGCTACACCTTC. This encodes CASSVGLLNSGYTF.

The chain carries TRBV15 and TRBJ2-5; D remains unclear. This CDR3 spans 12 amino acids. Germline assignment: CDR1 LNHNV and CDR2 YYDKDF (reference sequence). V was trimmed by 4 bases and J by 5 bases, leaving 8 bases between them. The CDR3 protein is CATSKGFETQYF. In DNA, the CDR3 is TGTGCCACCAGCAAAGGGTTTGAGACCCAGTACTTC. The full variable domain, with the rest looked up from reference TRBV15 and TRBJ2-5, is DAMVIQNPRYQVTQFGKPVTLSCSQTLNHNVMYWYQQKSSQAPKLLFHYYDKDFNNEADTPDNFQSRRPNTSFCFLDIRSPGLGDTAMYLCATSKGFETQYFGPGTRLLVL.

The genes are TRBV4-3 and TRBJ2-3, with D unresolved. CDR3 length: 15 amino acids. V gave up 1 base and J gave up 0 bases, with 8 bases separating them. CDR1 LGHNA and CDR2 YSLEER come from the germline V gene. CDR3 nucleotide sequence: TGCGCCAGCAGCCAAGTTGCCACTAGCACAGATACGCAGTATTTT. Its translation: CASSQVATSTDTQYF.

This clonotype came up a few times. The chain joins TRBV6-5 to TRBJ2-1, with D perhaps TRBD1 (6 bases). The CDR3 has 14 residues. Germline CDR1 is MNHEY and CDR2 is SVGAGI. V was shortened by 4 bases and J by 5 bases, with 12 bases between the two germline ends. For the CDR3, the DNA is TGTGCCAGCAGTTCGGCACAGGGTAACAATGAGCAGTTCTTC. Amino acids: CASSSAQGNNEQFF.

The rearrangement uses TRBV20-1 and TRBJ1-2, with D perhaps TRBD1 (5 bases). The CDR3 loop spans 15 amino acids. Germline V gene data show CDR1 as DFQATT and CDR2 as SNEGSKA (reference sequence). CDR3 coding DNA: TGCAGCACCACGTTTGGGGGAGGAGTCGAGTATGGCTACACCTTC. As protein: CSTTFGGGVEYGYTF.

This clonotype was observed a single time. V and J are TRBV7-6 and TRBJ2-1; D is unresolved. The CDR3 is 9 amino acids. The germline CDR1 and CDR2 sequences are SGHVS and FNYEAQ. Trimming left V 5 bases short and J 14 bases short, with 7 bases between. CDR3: CASSPFEFF. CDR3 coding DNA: TGTGCCAGCAGCCCCTTTGAGTTCTTC.

Here the CDR3 reads CASSPKGAFGEQYF. CDR3 sequence (DNA): TGTGCCAGCAGTCCTAAAGGGGCCTTTGGAGAGCAGTACTTC. The V call is TRBV6-1, the J call TRBJ2-7, with D tentatively TRBD1 (5 bases). V lost 5 bases, J lost 7 bases, and 18 bases lay in between. The CDR3 contains 14 residues. Germline CDR1 is MNHNS and CDR2 is SASEGT.

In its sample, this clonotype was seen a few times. The CDR3 is CASSLDLAGSITDTQYF. In DNA form, the CDR3 reads TGTGCCAGCAGCTTAGATCTAGCGGGGAGCATCACAGATACGCAGTATTTT. This chain uses TRBV7-2 with TRBJ2-3, with 9 positions matching TRBD2. The V and J ends lost 1 base and 2 bases, in that order; junction bases with no gene match: 7. Germline-derived CDR1 and CDR2 are SGHTA and FQGNSA. This CDR3 contains 17 residues.

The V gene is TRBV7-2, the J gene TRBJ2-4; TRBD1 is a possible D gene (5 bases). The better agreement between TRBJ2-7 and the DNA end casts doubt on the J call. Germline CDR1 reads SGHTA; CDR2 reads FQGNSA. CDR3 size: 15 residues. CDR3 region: CASSLAATATYEQYF. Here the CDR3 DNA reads TGTGCCAGCAGCTTAGCTGCGACAGCAACCTACGAGCAGTACTTC.

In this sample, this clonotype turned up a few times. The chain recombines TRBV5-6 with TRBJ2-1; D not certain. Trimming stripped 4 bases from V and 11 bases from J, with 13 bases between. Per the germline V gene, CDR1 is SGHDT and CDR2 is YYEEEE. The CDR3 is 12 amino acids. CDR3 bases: TGTGCCAGCAGCCCTAAATCCGGACAGCAGTTCTTC. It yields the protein CASSPKSGQQFF. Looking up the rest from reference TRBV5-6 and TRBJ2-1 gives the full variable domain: DAGVTQSPTHLIKTRGQQVTLRCSPKSGHDTVSWYQQALGQGPQFIFQYYEEEERQRGNFPDRFSGHQFPNYSSELNVNALLLGDSALYLCASSPKSGQQFFGPGTRLTVL.

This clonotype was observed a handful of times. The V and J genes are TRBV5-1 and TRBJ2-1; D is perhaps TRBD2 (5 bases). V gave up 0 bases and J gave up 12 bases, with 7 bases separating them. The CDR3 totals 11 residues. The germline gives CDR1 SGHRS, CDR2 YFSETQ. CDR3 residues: CASSLERRQFF. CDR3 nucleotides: TGCGCCAGCAGCTTGGAGCGGAGGCAGTTCTTC.

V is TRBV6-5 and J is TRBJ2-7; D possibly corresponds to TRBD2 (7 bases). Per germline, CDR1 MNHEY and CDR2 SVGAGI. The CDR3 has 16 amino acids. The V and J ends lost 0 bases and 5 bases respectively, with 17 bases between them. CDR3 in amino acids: CASSYSPGGFVNEQYF. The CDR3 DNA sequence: TGTGCCAGCAGTTACTCGCCGGGGGGCTTCGTCAACGAGCAGTACTTC.

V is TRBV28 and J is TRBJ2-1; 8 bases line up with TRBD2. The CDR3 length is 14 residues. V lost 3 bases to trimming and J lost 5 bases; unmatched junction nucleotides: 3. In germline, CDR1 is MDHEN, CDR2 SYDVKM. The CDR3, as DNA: TGTGCCAGCAGTTTGTTAGCGGGAAACAATGAGCAGTTCTTC. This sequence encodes CASSLLAGNNEQFF.